The TCR beta chain under discussion was sequenced for a study of tumor-infiltrating lymphocytes in primary liver carcinoma. The source material, about 18-31 mg of unsorted bulk tissue, was used to co-extract RNA and DNA. This clonotype was detected only a few times. A much bigger clone sits one base away, suggesting this may be a read error. Total RNA amounting to around 540 ng was the source from which TCR beta cDNA was made with a constant-region primer. Investigators got TCR beta libraries out of three nested multiplex PCR rounds, done with slightly modified ARM-PCR. TCRdb recomputed calls from the multiplex PCR reads with MiXCR, one row per CDR3 protein. This table has over 100,000 distinct CDR3 sequences, 55% to 70% appearing once. The receptor comes from a woman in her fifties or sixties with primary liver carcinoma and hepatitis B virus infection. The material sequenced was tumor-adjacent normal liver tissue.

Written as DNA, the CDR3 is TGTGCCTGGGGGGGACAGCCGAATCAGCCCCGGCATTTT. Encoded protein: CAWGGQPNQPRHF. V and J are TRBV30 and TRBJ1-5; TRBD1 matches 7 bases. The CDR3 has 13 amino acids. Germline V gene lookup returns CDR1 GTSNPN and CDR2 SVGIG (reference sequence).